This TCR beta chain is drawn from a study of CXCR3-negative and CXCR3-positive naive CD8 T cells. UMI-tagged TRB cDNA libraries were built via 5' RACE. From the 5' RACE reads, TCRdb lists one entry per CDR3 protein and no DNA. Across approximately 41,000 distinct CDR3 sequences, the top ten clones capture about 14% of the sample. Germline CDR1 LNHDA, CDR2 SQIVND (reference sequence). The CDR3 is 14 amino acids. The chain employs TRBV19 and TRBJ2-1; TCRdb's D gene call, TRBD1, goes unchecked for lack of DNA. The source is a human donor in good health. Some clones in this sample may be carry-over from other donors' samples. Input material: memory CD8+ T cells from blood. The CDR3 loop is CASSMWTGRSEQFF. Together with reference TRBV19 and TRBJ2-1, the CDR3 gives the full variable domain: DGGITQSPKYLFRKEGQNVTLSCEQNLNHDAMYWYRQDPGQGLRLIYYSQIVNDFQKGDIAEGYSVSREKKESFPLTVTSAQKNPTAFYLCASSMWTGRSEQFFGPGTRLTVL.